The 25 T cell receptor beta chains below all came from one sample that was sequenced in a study of blood T cell repertoires in COVID-19. The table came from immunoSEQ multiplex PCR; TCRdb's copy has only in-frame clones and leaves some out. The table shows 250,000 to 400,000 clones, with approximately 90% occurring only once. The sample was peripheral blood. The receptors derive from a woman in her 30s with COVID-19, enrolled during active disease.

The chain couples TRBV7-3 to TRBJ2-5, with a weak D call TRBD2 (6 bases). CDR3 length: 15 residues. Between the trimmed V and J ends, which lost 4 bases and 4 bases, there was a span of 16 bases. Per the germline V gene, CDR1 is SGHTA and CDR2 is FQGTGA. CDR3 residues: CASSYGGTRGETQYF. CDR3 DNA: TGTGCCAGCAGCTATGGGGGGACCCGGGGAGAGACCCAGTACTTC.

J is TRBJ2-5 and V is TRBV2; tentative D call: TRBD2 (5 bases). The CDR3 is 15 residues long. Germline CDR1 reads SNHLY; CDR2 reads FYNNEI. Trimming left V 6 bases short and J 4 bases short, with 18 bases between. This chain's CDR3 is CASRRGPITAETQYF. The DNA of the CDR3 is TGTGCCAGCAGACGGGGTCCCATAACGGCAGAGACCCAGTACTTC.

This CDR3 reads CASSVVPGQNYGYTF. CDR3 DNA sequence: TGTGCCAGCAGCGTAGTCCCAGGGCAGAACTATGGCTACACCTTC. The rearrangement joins TRBV9 to TRBJ1-2, with a tentative D call TRBD1 (5 bases). V was pared by 0 bases and J by 2 bases, with 11 bases between. The germline V gene encodes CDR1 SGDLS and CDR2 YYNGEE. This CDR3 comprises 15 residues. The full variable domain, its missing parts supplied by reference TRBV9 and TRBJ1-2, is DSGVTQTPKHLITATGQRVTLRCSPRSGDLSVYWYQQSLDQGLQFLIQYYNGEERAKGNILERFSAQQFPDLHSELNLSSLELGDSALYFCASSVVPGQNYGYTFGSGTRLTVV.

This clone showed up just once. This chain links TRBV19 with TRBJ2-2; a possible D gene is TRBD1 (6 bases). The CDR3 is 17 amino acids. Germline V gene sequence: CDR1 LNHDA, CDR2 SQIVND (reference sequence). The V gene lost 6 bases and the J gene lost 0 bases, with 17 bases spanning the gap. In DNA, the CDR3 is TGTGCCAGTAGCCGCCTCGACAGGTCCTCGAACACCGGGGAGCTGTTTTTT. Residues: CASSRLDRSSNTGELFF. The complete variable domain, with remaining parts taken from reference TRBV19 and TRBJ2-2, reads DGGITQSPKYLFRKEGQNVTLSCEQNLNHDAMYWYRQDPGQGLRLIYYSQIVNDFQKGDIAEGYSVSREKKESFPLTVTSAQKNPTAFYLCASSRLDRSSNTGELFFGEGSRLTVL.

The chain uses TRBV6-1 and TRBJ2-5, with D possibly matching TRBD2 (5 bases). CDR1 and CDR2 (germline): MNHNS, SASEGT. Trimming removed 1 base from V and 6 bases from J, with 15 bases in between. The CDR3 consists of 15 residues. CDR3 region: CASSEEVSGWQTQYF. Written as DNA, the CDR3 is TGTGCCAGCAGTGAAGAAGTCTCGGGGTGGCAGACCCAGTACTTC.

J is TRBJ2-7 and V is TRBV6-1; maybe TRBD1 (7 bases). The V gene's germline CDR1 is MNHNS and CDR2 SASEGT. V lost 1 base to trimming and J lost 8 bases, with 18 bases between them. There are 15 residues in the CDR3. The CDR3 nucleotides read TGTGCCAGCAGTGAAGTGCGGGACAGTCCGCTTCAGCAGTACGTC. This codes for CASSEVRDSPLQQYV.

This clone was picked up many times. The sample carries other DNA sequences with the same CDR3. The chain joins TRBV19 to TRBJ1-2; 10 nucleotides line up with TRBD1. Trimming cost V 3 bases and J 7 bases; bases outside gene matches: 5. The CDR3 is made up of 14 amino acids. CDR1 and CDR2 from the germline V gene are LNHDA and SQIVND (reference sequence). The CDR3 region is CASSIPGTGVGYTF. The DNA for the CDR3 is TGTGCCAGTAGTATTCCCGGGACAGGGGTTGGCTACACCTTC.

The chain joins TRBV28 to TRBJ2-3; 8 bases agree with TRBD2. V lost 9 bases, J lost 1 base, and 6 bases stayed unmatched. The germline V gene has CDR1 MDHEN and CDR2 SYDVKM. The CDR3 is made up of 14 amino acids. The CDR3 nucleotides are TGTGCCAGTAGACTAGCGACCGGCACAGATACGCAGTATTTT. Its translation: CASRLATGTDTQYF.

V usage is TRBV7-9 and J usage is TRBJ2-1, with D possibly matching TRBD2 (5 bases). The germline CDR1 and CDR2 sequences are SEHNR and FQNEAQ (reference sequence). V was cut by 5 bases and J by 2 bases, with 10 bases left in between. The CDR3 consists of 14 residues. CDR3 sequence: CASSPSGTYNEQFF. The CDR3 DNA reads as TGTGCCAGCAGCCCGAGCGGAACCTACAATGAGCAGTTCTTC.

The rearrangement uses TRBV19 and TRBJ1-2; 8 nucleotides line up with TRBD1. J was trimmed by 8 bases and V by 0 bases; bases with no gene match: 2. The CDR3 extends over 13 amino acids. Per germline, CDR1 LNHDA and CDR2 SQIVND (reference sequence). CDR3 region: CASSIEQGGGYTF. CDR3 bases: TGTGCCAGTAGTATAGAACAGGGGGGCGGCTACACCTTC.

This chain's CDR3 is CASSQDQTGNPYGYTF. CDR3 in DNA: TGCGCCAGCAGCCAAGATCAGACAGGGAACCCCTATGGCTACACCTTC. This chain links TRBV4-3 with TRBJ1-2, with TRBD1 matching over 7 bases. CDR3 size: 16 residues. Losses at the gene ends were 0 bases for V and 4 bases for J; bases not matched to a gene: 8. Per the germline V gene, CDR1 is LGHNA and CDR2 is YSLEER.

The chain recombines TRBV3-1 (or the pseudogene TRBV3-2) with TRBJ2-5; 11 bases are shared with TRBD2. J lost 7 bases, V lost 5 bases, and 6 bases had no gene match. Germline V gene sequence: CDR1 LGHDT, CDR2 YNNKEL (reference sequence). The CDR3 is made up of 14 amino acids. The CDR3 sequence: CASSLAGGPGTQYF. The CDR3 DNA follows: TGTGCCAGCAGCTTAGCGGGGGGGCCGGGGACCCAGTACTTC.

The rearrangement links TRBV4-2 to TRBJ2-7, with 12 bases fitting TRBD2. The CDR3 spans 15 residues. Looked up from germline, CDR1 is LGHNA and CDR2 is YNFKEQ. V was pared by 4 bases and J by 1 base, with 2 bases of the junction left unmatched. This CDR3 is CASSRTSGGSYEQYF. DNA for the CDR3: TGTGCCAGCAGCCGCACTAGCGGGGGGTCCTACGAGCAGTACTTC.

The chain couples TRBV7-9 to TRBJ1-1; D unclear. CDR1 and CDR2 from the germline V gene are SEHNR and FQNEAQ (reference sequence). The CDR3 extends over 13 amino acids. Trimming shortened V by 4 bases and J by 4 bases, and 10 bases separated the two germline ends. The CDR3 reads CASSSPRGTEAFF. The DNA of the CDR3 is TGTGCCAGCAGCTCCCCTCGGGGCACTGAAGCTTTCTTT.

This clone was found once. This chain connects TRBV6-5 to TRBJ1-1; D gene ambiguous. CDR1 is MNHEY, CDR2 SVGAGI, per germline. Trimming pared 6 bases from V and 7 bases from J, leaving 12 bases between. The CDR3 totals 12 residues. The DNA of the CDR3 is TGTGCCAGCAGGCGCTCCGGGTTTGAAGCTTTCTTT. Protein sequence: CASRRSGFEAFF.

The rearrangement links TRBV5-1 to TRBJ2-7; TRBD1 aligns across 9 bases. The CDR3 runs to 11 residues. The ends lost 4 bases at V and 9 bases at J; junction bases unmatched: 2. Germline assignment: CDR1 SGHRS and CDR2 YFSETQ. The CDR3 here is CASSRTGVQYF. The CDR3 nucleotides are TGCGCCAGCAGCCGGACAGGGGTGCAGTACTTC.

The J gene is TRBJ1-4, the V gene TRBV4-3; tentatively, D is TRBD1 (5 bases). The CDR3 consists of 15 residues. Between the trimmed V and J ends, which lost 3 bases and 6 bases, there was a span of 14 bases. CDR1 LGHNA and CDR2 YSLEER come from the germline V gene. The DNA for the CDR3 is TGCGCCAGCAGCCATGGGCAGGGATTTTATGAAAAACTGTTTTTT. Translation: CASSHGQGFYEKLFF.

The rearrangement uses TRBV10-3 and TRBJ1-1; D is possibly TRBD1 (5 bases). Germline V gene lookup returns CDR1 ENHRY and CDR2 SYGVKD. V was pared by 6 bases and J by 9 bases, with 11 bases between. The CDR3 runs 11 residues. The CDR3 here is CAIRQTDKAFF. CDR3 DNA: TGTGCCATCAGACAGACAGACAAAGCTTTCTTT.

The V gene is TRBV27, the J gene TRBJ2-2; the match to TRBD1 covers 9 bases. The CDR3 runs 15 residues. The J segment lost 6 bases and the V segment lost 2 bases, leaving 4 bases of the junction unmatched. Germline V gene lookup returns CDR1 MNHEY and CDR2 SMNVEV (reference sequence). CDR3 region: CASSLRTGVSGELFF. The CDR3 DNA sequence: TGTGCCAGCAGTTTAAGGACAGGGGTATCCGGGGAGCTGTTTTTT.

The chain has TRBV18 and TRBJ2-4; weak D call: TRBD2 (6 bases). V was trimmed by 6 bases and J by 6 bases, leaving 15 bases between them. The CDR3 spans 14 residues. Germline-derived CDR1 and CDR2 are KGHSH and LQKENI. The CDR3 sequence is CASSSSGEGNIQYF. CDR3 nucleotide sequence: TGTGCCAGCTCTTCCTCGGGAGAGGGAAACATTCAGTACTTC. Looking up the rest from reference TRBV18 and TRBJ2-4 gives the full variable domain: NAGVMQNPRHLVRRRGQEARLRCSPMKGHSHVYWYRQLPEEGLKFMVYLQKENIIDESGMPKERFSAEFPKEGPSILRIQQVVRGDSAAYFCASSSSGEGNIQYFGAGTRLSVL.

The chain combines TRBV5-1 with TRBJ2-1; tentatively, D is TRBD2 (6 bases). Germline loops: CDR1 SGHRS, CDR2 YFSETQ. This CDR3 has 16 residues. The V end lost 3 bases, the J end lost 2 bases, and 15 bases lay between the germline ends. The CDR3 loop reads CASSSRPGGTYNEQFF. CDR3 bases: TGCGCCAGCAGCTCCCGTCCCGGGGGAACCTACAATGAGCAGTTCTTC.

The chain links TRBV6-2 or TRBV6-3 to TRBJ2-5, with D perhaps matching TRBD2 (5 bases). The germline V and J ends were trimmed by 0 bases and 5 bases, with 10 bases remaining between them. Germline V lookup: CDR1 MNHEY, CDR2 SVGEGT. This CDR3 has 14 amino acids. Here the CDR3 DNA reads TGTGCCAGCAGTTACTCGAATGGGGAGGAGACCCAGTACTTC. Protein product: CASSYSNGEETQYF.

This chain links TRBV9 with TRBJ2-7, with a possible D match to TRBD1 (5 bases). CDR1 and CDR2 from the germline V gene are SGDLS and YYNGEE. The CDR3 spans 12 residues. V lost 3 bases to trimming and J lost 5 bases, with 9 bases between them. The CDR3 nucleotides are TGTGCCAGCAGCGGGGCAGGGCACGAGCAGTACTTC. Translation gives CASSGAGHEQYF.

V and J are TRBV6-2 or TRBV6-3 and TRBJ1-2, with D possibly being TRBD1 (6 bases). Germline CDR1 reads MNHEY; CDR2 reads SVGEGT. V was trimmed by 4 bases and J by 6 bases, leaving 15 bases between them. This CDR3 is built from 14 residues. For the CDR3, the DNA is TGTGCCAGCAGTTCTAGGGGGATTTTGAATGGCTACACCTTC. This translates into CASSSRGILNGYTF.

The chain employs TRBV3-1 (or the pseudogene TRBV3-2) and TRBJ2-1; 9 nucleotides align to TRBD2. The CDR3 extends over 17 amino acids. From germline, CDR1 is LGHDT and CDR2 YNNKEL (reference sequence). V was pared by 0 bases and J by 5 bases, with 8 bases of the junction left unmatched. The CDR3 DNA follows: TGTGCCAGCAGCCAAGACCCCGGGGCTAGCGGGGACAATGAGCAGTTCTTC. This sequence encodes CASSQDPGASGDNEQFF.